The source of this TCR beta chain is a study of Ad26.COV2.S vaccination and SARS-CoV-2 variants. Findings and limits, study-wide: Reportedly, after vaccination the spike-specific CD8+ and CD4+ T cell responses displayed substantial breadth. Vaccine recipients posted higher spike-specific TCR breadth than their placebo counterparts. Non-spike TCR breadth did not differ much between vaccine and placebo recipients. The TCR-based breadth and depth measures might underestimate overall T cell responses.

Notes on this clone: Its antigen is undetermined.

Germline-derived CDR1 and CDR2 are SNHLY and FYNNEI. V gave up 4 bases and J gave up 3 bases, with 3 bases separating them. CDR3 size: 11 residues. Profiled with immunoSEQ multiplex PCR; TCRdb holds only in-frame clones, not every one. The sample lists approximately 340,000 clones, 92% occurring once. The sequenced sample was peripheral blood, obtained after recovery from COVID-19. The source is a human donor who had recovered from COVID-19. The rearrangement links TRBV2 to TRBJ1-1; D not resolved. CDR3 in amino acids: CASSGDTEAFF. CDR3 DNA: TGTGCCAGCAGTGGGGACACTGAAGCTTTCTTT.